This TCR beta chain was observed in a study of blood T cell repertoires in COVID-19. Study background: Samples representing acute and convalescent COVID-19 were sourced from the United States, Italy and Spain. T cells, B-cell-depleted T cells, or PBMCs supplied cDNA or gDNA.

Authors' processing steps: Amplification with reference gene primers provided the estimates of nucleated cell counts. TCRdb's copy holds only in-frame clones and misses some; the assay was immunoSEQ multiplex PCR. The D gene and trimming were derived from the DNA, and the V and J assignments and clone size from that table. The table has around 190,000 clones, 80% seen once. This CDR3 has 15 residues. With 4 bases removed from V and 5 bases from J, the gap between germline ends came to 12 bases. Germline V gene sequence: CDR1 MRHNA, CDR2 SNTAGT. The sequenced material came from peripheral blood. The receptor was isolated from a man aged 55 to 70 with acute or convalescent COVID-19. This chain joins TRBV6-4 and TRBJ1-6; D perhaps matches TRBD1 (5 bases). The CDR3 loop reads CASSAGESDNSPLHF. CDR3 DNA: TGTGCCAGCAGTGCGGGGGAAAGCGATAATTCACCCCTCCACTTT.